Sequencing of this T cell receptor (beta chain) was carried out in a study of T-cell memory formation after mild COVID-19. As for the study in general: In these data, TCR clusters were largely donor specific. Study-wide findings and caveats: The study found contracting CD4+ clones mainly in CM and EM and contracting CD8+ clones in EMRA. Memory from before infection featured some responding clones, which suggests cross-reactive memory joined.

TCRdb re-derived calls from the 5' RACE reads in MiXCR, one entry per CDR3 protein. The repertoire holds about 450,000 distinct CDR3 sequences, with 20% to 30% as singletons. The CDR3 runs 15 residues. The trim removed 3 bases at V and 3 bases at J, leaving 6 bases unmatched. Germline V gene sequence: CDR1 SGHAT, CDR2 FQNNGV. With respect to this clonotype: What it binds is unknown.

The TCR originated in an adult woman who had mild COVID-19 (a few samples of this study predate the infection). Cell type and time point are not known. Sequencing used PBMCs or a T cell subset sorted from them (not recorded which). This sequence joins TRBV11-2 and TRBJ2-7, with 9 bases matching TRBD2. In nucleotides, the CDR3 is TGTGCCAGCAGCTTCGCGGGAGGGGGGGGCTACGAGCAGTACTTC. It translates to CASSFAGGGGYEQYF.